Presented here are 14 T cell receptor beta chains from one specimen sequenced in a study of blood T cell repertoires in COVID-19. Libraries were prepared by immunoSEQ multiplex PCR; TCRdb keeps only in-frame clonotypes and omits some of them. The sample has 300,000 or so clones; roughly 90% are singletons. Source material: peripheral blood. The receptors originated from a man between 18 and 35 years old who had recovered from COVID-19.

The chain joins TRBV2 to TRBJ2-1, with 12 bases fitting TRBD1. V shed 0 bases, J shed 9 bases, and the junction held 6 bases outside the gene matches. Germline loops: CDR1 SNHLY, CDR2 FYNNEI. The CDR3 loop spans 16 amino acids. The CDR3 region has the DNA TGTGCCAGCAGTGAAGCGGGACAGGGGGCGGTGTTTGAGCAGTTCTTC. Translated: CASSEAGQGAVFEQFF.

This sequence joins TRBV15 and TRBJ2-1; 8 bases align to TRBD2. V was pared by 1 base and J by 3 bases, with 5 bases of the junction left unmatched. Germline values: CDR1 LNHNV, CDR2 YYDKDF (reference sequence). The CDR3 totals 16 residues. The CDR3 here is CATSRGIAGNYNEQFF. DNA for the CDR3: TGTGCCACCAGCAGAGGTATAGCGGGAAACTACAATGAGCAGTTCTTC.

This chain links TRBV6-6 with TRBJ2-7; 11 bases agree with TRBD1. The CDR3 covers 15 residues. Germline V lookup: CDR1 MNHNY, CDR2 SVGAGI (reference sequence). Unmatched junction bases numbered 5, after V lost 5 bases and J lost 2 bases. The CDR3 DNA sequence: TGTGCCAGCAGTGGGGACAGGGGGGTTACCTACGAGCAGTACTTC. Translated, it gives CASSGDRGVTYEQYF.

The chain combines TRBV10-3 with TRBJ2-7; TRBD1 aligns across 7 bases. The CDR3 is made up of 13 amino acids. Germline CDR1 and CDR2: ENHRY and SYGVKD. The V and J ends lost 7 bases and 5 bases, in that order; junction bases with no gene match: 8. This CDR3 reads CAIKGRQGDEQYF. Written as DNA, the CDR3 is TGTGCCATCAAAGGCCGACAGGGTGACGAGCAGTACTTC.

A single count supports this clone. This rearrangement joins TRBV6-1 to TRBJ2-7, with TRBD1 matching over 10 bases. V shed 3 bases, J shed 5 bases, and the junction held 4 bases outside the gene matches. The CDR3 contains 14 residues. Germline CDR1 MNHNS, CDR2 SASEGT. CDR3 protein: CASSDTGTGDEQYF. The CDR3 DNA reads TGTGCCAGCAGTGATACCGGGACAGGGGACGAGCAGTACTTC.

The gene calls are TRBV28 and TRBJ1-2, with a possible D match to TRBD1 (6 bases). Germline CDR1 and CDR2: MDHEN and SYDVKM. V was cut by 4 bases and J by 8 bases, with 17 bases left in between. The CDR3 has 14 residues. As DNA, the CDR3 is TGTGCCAGCAGTTCTGTTGGGGGCAGTTGGGGCTACACCTTC. It specifies CASSSVGGSWGYTF.

The genes are TRBV7-9 and TRBJ2-3; tentative D call: TRBD2 (6 bases). Deletions cut 3 bases from V and 0 bases from J, with 22 bases between. In germline, CDR1 is SEHNR, CDR2 FQNEAQ (reference sequence). This CDR3 has 19 residues. CDR3 in amino acids: CASSFGVLGGLSSTDTQYF. The DNA of the CDR3 is TGTGCCAGCAGCTTCGGTGTCCTGGGGGGACTGTCTAGCACAGATACGCAGTATTTT.

With respect to this clone: Additional DNA sequences in this sample encode the identical CDR3. The chain uses TRBV6-2 or TRBV6-3 and TRBJ2-7; D may be TRBD1 (6 bases). The V end lost 5 bases, the J end lost 3 bases, and 8 bases lay between the germline ends. Germline values: CDR1 MNHEY, CDR2 SVGEGT. The CDR3 is 12 amino acids. CDR3 sequence: CASSLQGYEQYF. CDR3 bases: TGTGCCAGCAGTCTACAGGGCTACGAGCAGTACTTC.

This clone was seen a few times. The chain has TRBV11-1 and TRBJ2-7, with 12 bases fitting TRBD2. CDR3 length: 14 amino acids. Looked up from germline, CDR1 is SGHAT and CDR2 is FQDESV (reference sequence). J was trimmed by 3 bases and V by 5 bases; bases with no gene match: 2. This chain's CDR3 is CASSPGLAGYEQYF. CDR3 DNA: TGTGCCAGCAGCCCGGGACTAGCGGGCTACGAGCAGTACTTC. The whole variable domain, filled in from reference TRBV11-1 and TRBJ2-7, reads EAEVAQSPRYKITEKSQAVAFWCDPISGHATLYWYRQILGQGPELLVQFQDESVVDDSQLPKDRFSAERLKGVDSTLKIQPAELGDSAMYLCASSPGLAGYEQYFGPGTRLTVT.

V is TRBV21-1 and J is TRBJ2-3; the table's TRBD1 call for D was not verified on the DNA. TRBV21-1 counts as a pseudogene. The CDR3 covers 18 residues. Written as DNA, the CDR3 is TGTGCCAGCAGCAACGGATACCGGGACAGGGAGGTTCCAGATACGCAGTATTTT. Translation: CASSNGYRDREVPDTQYF.

V is TRBV7-2 and J is TRBJ1-3, with D perhaps matching TRBD1 (6 bases). The V end lost 2 bases, the J end lost 11 bases, and 13 bases lay between the germline ends. CDR3 size: 13 residues. The germline V gene has CDR1 SGHTA and CDR2 FQGNSA. CDR3 sequence: CASSLNRELAIYF. As DNA, the CDR3 is TGTGCCAGCAGCTTAAACAGGGAATTGGCCATATATTTT.

The DNA for the CDR3 is TGCGCCAGCAGCGCGCCCAAGGACTTTAATTCAAGGGATGAAAAACTGTTTTTT. Its protein product is CASSAPKDFNSRDEKLFF. J is TRBJ1-4 and V is TRBV5-1; D gene uncertain. The length of the CDR3 is 18 residues. The V end lost 4 bases, the J end lost 6 bases, and 25 bases lay between the germline ends. Germline CDR1 reads SGHRS; CDR2 reads YFSETQ. Using reference TRBV5-1 and TRBJ1-4 for the parts outside the CDR3, the full variable domain is KAGVTQTPRYLIKTRGQQVTLSCSPISGHRSVSWYQQTPGQGLQFLFEYFSETQRNKGNFPGRFSGRQFSNSRSEMNVSTLELGDSALYLCASSAPKDFNSRDEKLFFGSGTQLSVL.

The genes are TRBV2 and TRBJ1-4, with TRBD1 identical over 9 bases. Germline values: CDR1 SNHLY, CDR2 FYNNEI. The CDR3 runs 15 residues. V trimming: 1 base; J trimming: 4 bases; junction bases outside the gene matches: 1. CDR3 residues: CASSEGGQGNEKLFF. In DNA form, the CDR3 reads TGTGCCAGCAGTGAAGGGGGACAGGGTAATGAAAAACTGTTTTTT. Filled out from reference TRBV2 and TRBJ1-4, the complete variable domain reads EPEVTQTPSHQVTQMGQEVILRCVPISNHLYFYWYRQILGQKVEFLVSFYNNEISEKSEIFDDQFSVERPDGSNFTLKIRSTKLEDSAMYFCASSEGGQGNEKLFFGSGTQLSVL.

The chain links TRBV3-1 (or the pseudogene TRBV3-2) to TRBJ2-7; D might be TRBD2 (6 bases). V was clipped by 6 bases and J by 2 bases, with 14 bases between them. Germline V gene lookup returns CDR1 LGHDT and CDR2 YNNKEL (reference sequence). This CDR3 region has 14 residues. The CDR3 coding sequence is TGTGCCAGCAGTAGGATCCAGCGGGCCTACGAGCAGTACTTC. Translating gives CASSRIQRAYEQYF.